The 31 T cell receptor beta chains below all came from one sample that was sequenced in a study of cytomegalovirus exposure and HLA in healthy donors. The PCR had 60 Vbeta and 13 Jbeta primers. Some clones are missing from TCRdb's copy, which holds only in-frame ones; the method was immunoSEQ multiplex PCR. Altogether around 130,000 clones are present, 73% being singletons, with the ten largest covering 2% to 2.5%. Sequenced input: PBMCs. These receptors originate from a woman aged 40 to 49 in good health and CMV-seropositive.

This chain connects TRBV27 to TRBJ2-7; 7 positions agree with TRBD1. The length of the CDR3 is 14 residues. The V segment lost 4 bases and the J segment 5 bases; nucleotides outside the gene matches: 8. Germline V gives CDR1 MNHEY, CDR2 SMNVEV (reference sequence). CDR3 sequence reads: CASSYKNRGDEQYF. As DNA, the CDR3 is TGTGCCAGCAGTTATAAGAACAGGGGAGACGAGCAGTACTTC.

DNA for the CDR3: TGTGCCAGCTCACTAACAGGGAGGGGGAACACTGAAGCTTTCTTT. Its translation: CASSLTGRGNTEAFF. The V call is TRBV18, the J call TRBJ1-1; D may be TRBD1 (6 bases). Germline V gene sequence: CDR1 KGHSH, CDR2 LQKENI. The CDR3 consists of 15 residues. Trimming removed 4 bases at V and 1 base at J, with 13 bases between.

V usage is TRBV18 and J usage is TRBJ2-7, with D possibly TRBD2 on 5 matching bases. The V and J ends lost 1 base and 4 bases respectively, with 11 bases between them. Germline lookup yields CDR1 KGHSH and CDR2 LQKENI. The CDR3 runs to 14 residues. CDR3 nucleotides: TGTGCCAGCTCACCACGCGGGCCGGGATACGAGCAGTACTTC. Translation: CASSPRGPGYEQYF.

J is TRBJ1-6 and V is TRBV28, with 12 bases identical to TRBD1. V trimming: 2 bases; J trimming: 11 bases; junction bases outside the gene matches: 7. The CDR3 consists of 16 residues. The germline CDR1 and CDR2 sequences are MDHEN and SYDVKM. The CDR3 DNA follows: TGTGCCAGCAGTTTAGGGACAGGGGGCGCGGGGGCACCCCTCCACTTT. Translated: CASSLGTGGAGAPLHF.

V gene TRBV2 combines with J gene TRBJ1-1; the D gene is possibly TRBD1 (5 bases). This CDR3 region has 14 residues. Germline-derived CDR1 and CDR2 are SNHLY and FYNNEI. V lost 6 bases and J 1 base, leaving 12 bases between the germline ends. The CDR3 DNA is TGTGCCAGCAGCCGACAGAACGCGAACACTGAAGCTTTCTTT. Encoded protein: CASSRQNANTEAFF.

V is TRBV28 and J is TRBJ1-5; TRBD1 matches 7 bases. CDR1 and CDR2 (germline): MDHEN, SYDVKM. The V gene end was trimmed by 5 bases and the J gene end by 0 bases; junction bases not matched to a gene: 4. There are 15 residues in the CDR3. The CDR3 DNA follows: TGTGCCAGCAGTCCAACAGGGGCTAGCAATCAGCCCCAGCATTTT. Translated: CASSPTGASNQPQHF. The full variable domain, rest sourced from reference TRBV28 and TRBJ1-5, is DVKVTQSSRYLVKRTGEKVFLECVQDMDHENMFWYRQDPGLGLRLIYFSYDVKMKEKGDIPEGYSVSREKKERFSLILESASTNQTSMYLCASSPTGASNQPQHFGDGTRLSIL.

V is TRBV6-6 and J is TRBJ2-3; the match to TRBD2 covers 12 bases. There are 16 residues in the CDR3. The ends lost 6 bases at V and 5 bases at J; junction bases unmatched: 9. The germline gives CDR1 MNHNY, CDR2 SVGAGI (reference sequence). This CDR3 is CASSFPGLAGVDTQYF. DNA for the CDR3: TGTGCCAGCAGCTTCCCGGGACTAGCGGGTGTAGATACGCAGTATTTT.

The V and J genes are TRBV4-3 and TRBJ1-6; a weak D match, TRBD1 (6 bases). Germline V lookup: CDR1 LGHNA, CDR2 YSLEER. With 0 bases removed from V and 7 bases from J, the gap between germline ends came to 16 bases. This CDR3 has 17 residues. Written as DNA, the CDR3 is TGCGCCAGCAGCCAAGATCCTTCAGGGGACCGAAATTCACCCCTCCACTTT. This translates into CASSQDPSGDRNSPLHF.

CDR3 bases: TGTGCCAGCAGGCGATCCCTTAGCGGGGGGGTAGAGACCCAGTACTTC. It codes for CASRRSLSGGVETQYF. The V call is TRBV27, the J call TRBJ2-5; 11 bases fit TRBD2. J lost 4 bases, V lost 6 bases, and 10 bases had no gene match. Germline V CDR1 and CDR2: MNHEY, SMNVEV (reference sequence). The CDR3 extends over 16 amino acids.

The chain carries TRBV5-4 and TRBJ1-2; D is uncertain. The germline V gene has CDR1 SGHNT and CDR2 YYREEE (reference sequence). The CDR3 has 13 residues. V was pared by 2 bases and J by 4 bases, with 9 bases between. CDR3 region: CASSFGETYGYTF. CDR3 bases: TGTGCCAGCAGCTTCGGGGAGACCTATGGCTACACCTTC.

This clone was seen once. The chain couples TRBV19 to TRBJ1-1; perhaps TRBD1 as D (5 bases). Germline V gives CDR1 LNHDA, CDR2 SQIVND (reference sequence). The ends were cut back, 3 bases at V and 4 bases at J, with 18 bases in the middle. The length of the CDR3 is 16 residues. The CDR3 DNA sequence: TGTGCCAGTAGTATTATGGGCGGGGGTCGGGGCACTGAAGCTTTCTTT. Residues: CASSIMGGGRGTEAFF.

The V and J genes are TRBV4-3 and TRBJ2-1; TRBD2 is a possible D gene (6 bases). Germline lookup yields CDR1 LGHNA and CDR2 YSLEER. This CDR3 has 15 amino acids. Trimming shortened V by 1 base and J by 7 bases, and 14 bases separated the two germline ends. As DNA, the CDR3 is TGCGCCAGCAGCCAAGGAGCGGGTTTTGGGAATGAGCAGTTCTTC. This codes for CASSQGAGFGNEQFF.

The gene calls are TRBV19 and TRBJ2-2; D unresolved. The CDR3 is made up of 14 amino acids. Trimming left V 1 base short and J 1 base short, with 4 bases between. Germline assignment: CDR1 LNHDA and CDR2 SQIVND (reference sequence). In DNA form, the CDR3 reads TGTGCCAGTAGTATAGCAGGGAACACCGGGGAGCTGTTTTTT. This encodes CASSIAGNTGELFF.

V gene TRBV6-5 combines with J gene TRBJ1-4, with a weak D call TRBD1 (6 bases). The CDR3 covers 14 residues. Trimming removed 6 bases at V and 8 bases at J, with 16 bases between. Germline V gene sequence: CDR1 MNHEY, CDR2 SVGAGI. The CDR3 loop is CASSPRGASEKLFF. CDR3 sequence (DNA): TGTGCCAGCAGCCCTCGGGGGGCTTCGGAAAAACTGTTTTTT.

The chain is built from TRBV7-9 and TRBJ2-3; TRBD2 agrees at 11 bases. Germline CDR1 reads SEHNR; CDR2 reads FQNEAQ (reference sequence). The length of the CDR3 is 18 residues. The V segment lost 7 bases and the J segment 5 bases; nucleotides outside the gene matches: 17. CDR3 sequence (DNA): TGTGCCAGCACCCCTACCTTCGTGGGACTAGCGGATGGAGATACGCAGTATTTT. It is translated as CASTPTFVGLADGDTQYF.

This clone has just a few counts. The rearrangement joins TRBV19 to TRBJ2-1, with 12 bases aligning to TRBD2. The junction had 4 bases not matched to a gene; V was cut back by 3 bases and J by 7 bases. This CDR3 is built from 15 residues. Germline CDR1 and CDR2: LNHDA and SQIVND (reference sequence). CDR3 nucleotide sequence: TGTGCCAGTAGTATCCGGACTAGCGGGATAAATGAGCAGTTCTTC. It codes for CASSIRTSGINEQFF.

The table lists this clone with a count of one. The rearrangement uses TRBV28 and TRBJ2-7; TRBD2 might be the D (6 bases). The length of the CDR3 is 15 residues. Trimming pared 7 bases from V and 0 bases from J, leaving 16 bases between. Germline CDR1 is MDHEN and CDR2 is SYDVKM. The CDR3 DNA follows: TGTGCCAGCACCCCCCGTGGGGGGAGCTCCTACGAGCAGTACTTC. It yields the protein CASTPRGGSSYEQYF.

Concerning this clone: The sample holds other DNA sequences that translate to the same CDR3. The gene calls are TRBV5-6 and TRBJ2-2; 8 bases match TRBD1. CDR3 length: 15 residues. Germline loops: CDR1 SGHDT, CDR2 YYEEEE. V lost 4 bases, J lost 5 bases, and 7 bases stayed unmatched. The DNA of the CDR3 is TGTGCCAGCAGCCCCGGACAGGGTCGGACCGGGGAGCTGTTTTTT. Its protein is CASSPGQGRTGELFF.

Only one count was recorded for this clone. CDR3 protein: CASSPGTGYTYEQYF. The CDR3 coding sequence is TGTGCCAGCAGCCCTGGGACAGGGTACACCTACGAGCAGTACTTC. The chain couples TRBV7-6 to TRBJ2-7, with TRBD1 matching 9 bases. The CDR3 contains 15 residues. The V gene end was trimmed by 5 bases and the J gene end by 2 bases; junction bases not matched to a gene: 7. Germline values: CDR1 SGHVS, CDR2 FNYEAQ.

This clone has only a few counts. The V gene is TRBV7-8, the J gene TRBJ2-5; TRBD2 aligns across 10 bases. V shed 2 bases, J shed 5 bases, and the junction held 5 bases outside the gene matches. Germline CDR1 and CDR2: SGHVS and FQNEAQ. This CDR3 is 15 amino acids long. The CDR3 reads CASSLPAGGGETQYF. CDR3 in DNA: TGTGCCAGCAGCTTACCAGCGGGAGGGGGGGAGACCCAGTACTTC.

V gene TRBV7-2 combines with J gene TRBJ1-1, with 9 bases matching TRBD1. The germline CDR1 and CDR2 sequences are SGHTA and FQGNSA. Losses at the gene ends were 5 bases for V and 6 bases for J; bases not matched to a gene: 4. This CDR3 is built from 13 residues. This CDR3 is CASSIQGASEAFF. The CDR3 region has the DNA TGTGCCAGCAGCATACAGGGGGCCTCTGAAGCTTTCTTT.

The V call is TRBV7-8, the J call TRBJ1-2; 7 nucleotides match TRBD1. Germline assignment: CDR1 SGHVS and CDR2 FQNEAQ. There are 14 residues in the CDR3. V was pared by 4 bases and J by 6 bases, with 8 bases of the junction left unmatched. CDR3 in amino acids: CASSSRQGGHGYTF. CDR3 DNA sequence: TGTGCCAGCAGCTCAAGACAGGGTGGCCATGGCTACACCTTC.

The V call is TRBV7-2, the J call TRBJ1-1; 7 nucleotides agree with TRBD1. Germline CDR1 reads SGHTA; CDR2 reads FQGNSA. J was trimmed by 6 bases and V by 5 bases; bases with no gene match: 9. The length of the CDR3 is 14 residues. The CDR3 loop is CASSPRQGRAEAFF. CDR3 sequence (DNA): TGTGCCAGCAGCCCTCGACAGGGAAGGGCTGAAGCTTTCTTT. Combining the CDR3 with reference TRBV7-2 and TRBJ1-1 gives the whole variable domain GAGVSQSPSNKVTEKGKDVELRCDPISGHTALYWYRQSLGQGLEFLIYFQGNSAPDKSGLPSDRFSAERTGGSVSTLTIQRTQQEDSAVYLCASSPRQGRAEAFFGQGTRLTVV.

The rearrangement joins TRBV11-2 to TRBJ2-3; D not certain. The CDR3 spans 13 residues. Germline CDR1 SGHAT, CDR2 FQNNGV. Deletions cut 5 bases from V and 3 bases from J, with 9 bases between. Here the CDR3 DNA reads TGTGCCAGCAGCCCCCCCAAAACAGATACGCAGTATTTT. This encodes CASSPPKTDTQYF.

This chain uses TRBV30 with TRBJ1-6; possibly TRBD1 for D (5 bases). Trimming removed 6 bases from V and 0 bases from J, with 18 bases in between. This CDR3 spans 17 amino acids. Germline CDR1 GTSNPN, CDR2 SVGIG (reference sequence). The CDR3 DNA reads as TGTGCCTGCACCCTCGACAGCTTGAGCTCCTATAATTCACCCCTCCACTTT. It translates to CACTLDSLSSYNSPLHF.

V gene TRBV6-4 combines with J gene TRBJ1-2; the match to TRBD1 covers 10 bases. Germline-derived CDR1 and CDR2 are MRHNA and SNTAGT. This CDR3 contains 17 residues. The V and J ends lost 0 bases and 3 bases, in that order; junction bases with no gene match: 7. The CDR3 sequence is CASSDSTTGGNHYGYTF. DNA of the CDR3: TGTGCCAGCAGTGACTCCACGACAGGGGGCAATCACTATGGCTACACCTTC.

The rearrangement uses TRBV6-5 and TRBJ2-5; 7 nucleotides match TRBD1. The J call is doubtful: the DNA matches TRBJ2-7 better. The CDR3 contains 13 residues. Germline V lookup: CDR1 MNHEY, CDR2 SVGAGI. The CDR3 protein is CASSSRDSYEQYF. In DNA form, the CDR3 reads TGTGCCAGCAGTTCCCGGGACAGCTACGAGCAGTACTTC.

The V and J genes are TRBV18 and TRBJ1-1, with 7 positions matching TRBD1. From germline, CDR1 is KGHSH and CDR2 LQKENI. The CDR3 consists of 16 residues. V lost 4 bases, J lost 0 bases, and 8 bases stayed unmatched. The CDR3: CASSLGLQGMNTEAFF. The CDR3 DNA reads as TGTGCCAGCTCACTAGGGTTACAGGGGATGAACACTGAAGCTTTCTTT.

The chain combines TRBV5-4 with TRBJ1-4; D remains ambiguous. Germline V gene sequence: CDR1 SGHNT, CDR2 YYREEE (reference sequence). The V gene lost 0 bases and the J gene lost 8 bases, with 14 bases spanning the gap. There are 15 residues in the CDR3. CDR3 protein: CASSLGPRGWEKLFF. CDR3 sequence (DNA): TGTGCCAGCAGCTTGGGGCCCCGAGGGTGGGAAAAACTGTTTTTT.

This clone was observed a single time. The V gene is TRBV5-1, the J gene TRBJ2-1; 11 bases fit TRBD1. The CDR3 has 16 residues. In germline, CDR1 is SGHRS, CDR2 YFSETQ. V was pared by 0 bases and J by 8 bases, with 7 bases of the junction left unmatched. CDR3 in amino acids: CASSLVGTGGTDEQFF. The CDR3 DNA reads as TGCGCCAGCAGCTTGGTTGGGACAGGGGGGACCGATGAGCAGTTCTTC.

The chain recombines TRBV11-3 with TRBJ2-3; 8 bases are shared with TRBD2. After removal of 1 base from V and 6 bases from J, the junction contained 9 bases not matched to a gene. Germline V gene sequence: CDR1 SGHNT, CDR2 YENEEA. CDR3 length: 16 residues. CDR3 bases: TGTGCCAGCAGCTTAGCGACGGCGGGGGGAAAGGATACGCAGTATTTT. The encoded protein is CASSLATAGGKDTQYF. The full variable domain, its missing parts supplied by reference TRBV11-3 and TRBJ2-3, is EAGVVQSPRYKIIEKKQPVAFWCNPISGHNTLYWYLQNLGQGPELLIRYENEEAVDDSQLPKDRFSAERLKGVDSTLKIQPAELGDSAVYLCASSLATAGGKDTQYFGPGTRLTVL.